The sequence of this TCR beta chain was determined in a study of blood T cell repertoires in COVID-19. Study background: The origin of the acute and convalescent COVID-19 samples was the United States, Italy and Spain. Nucleic acid was either cDNA or gDNA, and it came from T cells, B-cell-depleted T cells, or PBMCs.

Study processing details: How many nucleated cells were present was estimated from reference gene primer amplification. Generated by immunoSEQ multiplex PCR, the TCRdb table keeps only in-frame clones and is missing some. The V and J calls and clone size were taken over from that table, and D and trimming were inferred from the DNA. The sample comprises about 250,000 clones, roughly 86% of which are singletons, and 3.5% to 4.5% rests with the top ten. Grouping used clinical history reported by participants in a survey and questionnaire. CDR3 length equals 16 residues. V was trimmed by 5 bases and J by 7 bases, leaving 20 bases between them. Germline V gene sequence: CDR1 SEHNR, CDR2 FQNEAQ (reference sequence).

This chain joins TRBV7-9 and TRBJ1-4; no clear D gene. The sequenced material came from PBMCs or T cells enriched from blood (not recorded which). This TCR was recovered from a woman under 40 with acute COVID-19. CDR3 protein: CASSPVGRPLGEKLFF. As DNA, the CDR3 is TGTGCCAGCAGCCCAGTGGGCAGGCCCTTAGGTGAAAAACTGTTTTTT.